The 28 T cell receptor beta chains below all came from one sample that was sequenced in a study of control samples from healthy donors and cancer patients. The repertoire was sequenced with immunoSEQ multiplex PCR; TCRdb's copy has only in-frame clones and lacks some. The data show about 110,000 clones, 75% to 95% seen once. Sequencing used blood. These receptors were taken from a human donor in good health. The donor label of this sample is uncertain.

This clone was picked up a small number of times. This sequence joins TRBV18 and TRBJ2-7; 8 bases are a match to TRBD1. J was trimmed by 2 bases and V by 3 bases; bases with no gene match: 6. CDR3 length equals 15 residues. Germline V gene sequence: CDR1 KGHSH, CDR2 LQKENI. The CDR3 loop is CASSPGDRGTYEQYV. The CDR3 DNA reads as TGTGCCAGCTCACCGGGAGACAGGGGAACCTACGAGCAGTACGTC.

The rearrangement links TRBV6-1 to TRBJ1-4, with 7 bases that match TRBD1. The germline CDR1 and CDR2 sequences are MNHNS and SASEGT. The V gene end was trimmed by 4 bases and the J gene end by 8 bases; junction bases not matched to a gene: 13. The CDR3 is 16 amino acids. The CDR3 nucleotides read TGTGCCAGCAGTGGACAACTGGGACAGAAAGGGGAAAAACTGTTTTTT. Amino acids: CASSGQLGQKGEKLFF.

This clone was counted only a few times. The V call is TRBV30, the J call TRBJ1-1, with D possibly matching TRBD1 (5 bases). Between the trimmed V and J ends, which lost 3 bases and 7 bases, there was a span of 18 bases. The CDR3 extends over 14 amino acids. CDR1 GTSNPN and CDR2 SVGIG come from the germline V gene (reference sequence). This chain's CDR3 is CAWSMGLLQGEAFF. In DNA, the CDR3 is TGTGCCTGGAGCATGGGACTTTTACAAGGTGAAGCTTTCTTT.

This clone was detected only once. The chain couples TRBV5-1 to TRBJ2-3, with TRBD1 matching over 8 bases. The CDR3 consists of 18 residues. CDR1 is SGHRS, CDR2 YFSETQ, per germline. Germline trimming cut 0 bases from V and 4 bases from J; bases unmatched to any gene: 13. The DNA for the CDR3 is TGCGCCAGCAGCTTGGAAGGGGGGACAGGCTTAGGGGCAGATACGCAGTATTTT. Its protein is CASSLEGGTGLGADTQYF.

The J gene is TRBJ2-7, the V gene TRBV29-1; 7 bases match TRBD1. CDR3 size: 12 residues. Germline lookup yields CDR1 SQVTM and CDR2 ANQGSEA. The ends lost 7 bases at V and 5 bases at J; junction bases unmatched: 8. As DNA, the CDR3 is TGCAGCGCCGGGTACAGGGGTAACGAGCAGTACTTC. Its translation: CSAGYRGNEQYF.

The gene calls are TRBV3-1 (or the pseudogene TRBV3-2) and TRBJ1-4; TRBD1 agrees at 7 bases. V shed 1 base, J shed 11 bases, and the junction held 7 bases outside the gene matches. Per germline, CDR1 LGHDT and CDR2 YNNKEL (reference sequence). The CDR3 runs to 14 residues. Here the CDR3 DNA reads TGTGCCAGCAGCCAAGGGACCGGGACAGCGAAACTGTTTTTT. As protein: CASSQGTGTAKLFF.

The chain has TRBV5-1 and TRBJ2-1, with 7 bases that match TRBD1. CDR3 length equals 14 residues. V lost 4 bases and J lost 7; bases outside the gene matches: 8. The V gene's germline CDR1 is SGHRS and CDR2 YFSETQ. The CDR3 is CASSPRDSQNEQFF. CDR3 DNA sequence: TGCGCCAGCAGCCCCCGGGACAGTCAAAATGAGCAGTTCTTC.

The chain employs TRBV28 and TRBJ2-7; 9 bases match TRBD1. Trimming removed 4 bases from V and 7 bases from J; junction bases left unmatched: 8. CDR3 length: 14 residues. Germline-derived CDR1 and CDR2 are MDHEN and SYDVKM. CDR3 sequence: CASSSTGGSLEQYF. DNA of the CDR3: TGTGCCAGCAGTTCGACAGGGGGGTCTCTTGAGCAGTACTTC.

The rearrangement uses TRBV7-2 and TRBJ2-7; TRBD2 is a possible D gene (5 bases). Germline V gives CDR1 SGHTA, CDR2 FQGNSA. The CDR3 covers 14 residues. Deletions cut 3 bases from V and 4 bases from J, with 13 bases between. In DNA, the CDR3 is TGTGCCAGCAGCTTTTCAGTCGGGGAATACGAGCAGTACTTC. It yields the protein CASSFSVGEYEQYF.

On this clone: The same CDR3 can be traced to other DNA sequences in this sample. The V call is TRBV6-5, the J call TRBJ1-1; D remains ambiguous. Deletions cut 2 bases from V and 1 base from J, with 5 bases between. Germline V lookup: CDR1 MNHEY, CDR2 SVGAGI. The CDR3 is 13 residues long. The CDR3 DNA sequence: TGTGCCAGCAGTTACAGTAGGAACACTGAAGCTTTCTTT. Its protein product is CASSYSRNTEAFF.

Of note for this clone: Other nucleotide sequences in the sample specify the same CDR3. The chain combines TRBV6-5 with TRBJ2-2, with D hard to call. Germline CDR1 is MNHEY and CDR2 is SVGAGI. V was clipped by 0 bases and J by 5 bases, with 7 bases between them. The CDR3 totals 14 residues. The CDR3 region is CASSYSRGTGELFF. CDR3 bases: TGTGCCAGCAGTTACTCGCGTGGTACCGGGGAGCTGTTTTTT.

This rearrangement joins TRBV19 to TRBJ1-2; D remains ambiguous. The germline V gene encodes CDR1 LNHDA and CDR2 SQIVND (reference sequence). This CDR3 spans 11 amino acids. V lost 10 bases to trimming and J lost 5 bases, with 11 bases between them. The CDR3 region is CATGLPYGYTF. In nucleotides, the CDR3 is TGTGCCACTGGACTGCCATATGGCTACACCTTC.

In this sample, this clone turned up once. The chain is built from TRBV5-6 and TRBJ2-3; the D is unclear. The germline V gene has CDR1 SGHDT and CDR2 YYEEEE. The CDR3 is 16 amino acids. The ends were cut back, 0 bases at V and 0 bases at J, with 11 bases in the middle. CDR3 sequence reads: CASSLGTFTSTDTQYF. The CDR3, as DNA: TGTGCCAGCAGCTTGGGAACGTTTACTAGCACAGATACGCAGTATTTT.

The chain joins TRBV5-1 to TRBJ2-2; D is tentatively TRBD1 or TRBD2 (6 bases each). CDR3 length: 17 amino acids. V was pared by 0 bases and J by 3 bases, with 15 bases between. Germline V gene sequence: CDR1 SGHRS, CDR2 YFSETQ. CDR3: CASSLVGGNYDTGELFF. CDR3 nucleotides: TGCGCCAGCAGCTTGGTGGGGGGCAATTATGACACCGGGGAGCTGTTTTTT.

The V gene is TRBV27, the J gene TRBJ1-4; perhaps TRBD1 as D (5 bases). The CDR3 spans 13 residues. Germline CDR1 MNHEY, CDR2 SMNVEV (reference sequence). The V gene lost 6 bases and the J gene lost 8 bases, with 13 bases spanning the gap. The CDR3 DNA reads TGTGCCAGCAGGCCGGTAGGGGACGAAAAACTGTTTTTT. Amino acids: CASRPVGDEKLFF.

V is TRBV5-6 and J is TRBJ2-5; no definite D call. The CDR3 length is 13 residues. Germline-derived CDR1 and CDR2 are SGHDT and YYEEEE. V shed 0 bases and J shed 1 base, with 4 bases lying between them. Written as DNA, the CDR3 is TGTGCCAGCAGCTTGGACGGCCAAGAGACCCAGTACTTC. Protein sequence: CASSLDGQETQYF.

V usage is TRBV15 and J usage is TRBJ1-1; D unresolved. The ends were cut back, 5 bases at V and 14 bases at J, with 24 bases in the middle. CDR1 and CDR2 from the germline V gene are LNHNV and YYDKDF (reference sequence). This CDR3 is 14 amino acids long. The CDR3 reads CATSSAPVAGRKFF. The DNA of the CDR3 is TGTGCCACCAGCTCCGCCCCTGTTGCAGGTCGGAAGTTCTTT.

The chain couples TRBV5-1 to TRBJ2-6; TRBD1 matches 7 bases. The CDR3 runs 16 residues. Germline CDR1 reads SGHRS; CDR2 reads YFSETQ. The junction had 4 bases not matched to a gene; V was cut back by 2 bases and J by 2 bases. The CDR3 protein is CASSLEDRAGANVLTF. In DNA, the CDR3 is TGCGCCAGCAGCTTAGAAGACAGGGCTGGGGCCAACGTCCTGACTTTC.

This clone has a handful of counts. The genes are TRBV2 and TRBJ1-2; D remains ambiguous. CDR3 length: 14 amino acids. Germline-derived CDR1 and CDR2 are SNHLY and FYNNEI. The ends were cut back, 10 bases at V and 7 bases at J, with 22 bases in the middle. CDR3 residues: CANPTVNFLGGYTF. DNA for the CDR3: TGTGCCAACCCAACCGTGAACTTTCTTGGTGGCTACACCTTC.

V and J are TRBV28 and TRBJ1-2; D remains ambiguous. Germline V gene data show CDR1 as MDHEN and CDR2 as SYDVKM. The CDR3 contains 13 residues. V was pared by 6 bases and J by 8 bases, with 16 bases between. CDR3: CASSRTREGGYTF. DNA for the CDR3: TGTGCCAGCAGCCGAACGAGGGAAGGCGGCTACACCTTC.

V is TRBV3-1 (or the pseudogene TRBV3-2) and J is TRBJ2-3; possibly TRBD2 for D (6 bases). The CDR3 totals 19 residues. Deletions cut 1 base from V and 2 bases from J, with 22 bases between. The germline gives CDR1 LGHDT, CDR2 YNNKEL (reference sequence). The CDR3, as DNA: TGTGCCAGCAGCCAAGTACCTTTTACCGGGACTCAAAACACAGATACGCAGTATTTT. Its protein product is CASSQVPFTGTQNTDTQYF.

The chain couples TRBV9 to TRBJ2-3; TRBD1 or TRBD2 may be the D gene (5 bases each). Trimming pared 4 bases from V and 3 bases from J, leaving 15 bases between. The CDR3 runs 15 residues. Germline CDR1 SGDLS, CDR2 YYNGEE. Here the CDR3 reads CASSPEGSGTDTQYF. CDR3 bases: TGTGCCAGCAGCCCTGAGGGGTCAGGGACAGATACGCAGTATTTT.

This clone has a single count. The DNA is omitted, as the CDR3 cannot be located on it reliably, and the CDR3 follows TCRdb's listing. The chain employs TRBV18 and TRBJ1-4. The CDR3 region is 16 residues in length, termini included. CDR1 KGHSH and CDR2 LQKENI come from the germline V gene. The CDR3 region is CASSPLSGPSNEKLFF.

The chain links TRBV6-4 to TRBJ2-1; TRBD1 matches 9 bases. Germline values: CDR1 MRHNA, CDR2 SNTAGT. This CDR3 has 15 amino acids. The trim removed 2 bases at V and 1 base at J, leaving 0 bases unmatched. The CDR3 loop is CASSDGTGSYNEQFF. CDR3 nucleotides: TGTGCCAGCAGTGACGGGACAGGGTCCTACAATGAGCAGTTCTTC.

This clone was detected only once. The J gene is TRBJ1-1, the V gene TRBV12-5; D is unresolved. Per germline, CDR1 LGHNT and CDR2 FRNRAP. Trimming stripped 0 bases from V and 1 base from J, with 9 bases between. The CDR3 has 15 residues. This CDR3 reads CASGLVVSQNTEAFF. Here the CDR3 DNA reads TGTGCTAGTGGTTTGGTAGTAAGCCAGAACACTGAAGCTTTCTTT.

This chain joins TRBV7-9 and TRBJ2-7, with TRBD1 matching over 7 bases. Losses at the gene ends were 5 bases for V and 3 bases for J; bases not matched to a gene: 13. The germline V gene has CDR1 SEHNR and CDR2 FQNEAQ (reference sequence). This CDR3 comprises 16 residues. CDR3 bases: TGTGCCAGCAGCACACCTCCGGGACAGCCTAACTACGAGCAGTACTTC. It specifies CASSTPPGQPNYEQYF.

This clone was counted once. The chain is built from TRBV4-1 and TRBJ1-4, with TRBD1 matching over 8 bases. This CDR3 region has 17 residues. Per germline, CDR1 MGHRA and CDR2 YSYEKL. V shed 4 bases, J shed 5 bases, and the junction held 12 bases outside the gene matches. CDR3 protein: CASSREGQATGNEKLFF. The CDR3 DNA reads TGCGCCAGCAGCCGAGAGGGACAGGCAACGGGGAATGAAAAACTGTTTTTT.

The chain employs TRBV30 and TRBJ1-5, with 7 bases matching TRBD1. The CDR3 contains 13 residues. Germline V gene sequence: CDR1 GTSNPN, CDR2 SVGIG (reference sequence). J gave up 5 bases and V 5 bases, and 6 bases lay outside the gene matches. The CDR3 loop reads CAWEQGSDQPQHF. The DNA for the CDR3 is TGTGCCTGGGAACAGGGGTCGGATCAGCCCCAGCATTTT.